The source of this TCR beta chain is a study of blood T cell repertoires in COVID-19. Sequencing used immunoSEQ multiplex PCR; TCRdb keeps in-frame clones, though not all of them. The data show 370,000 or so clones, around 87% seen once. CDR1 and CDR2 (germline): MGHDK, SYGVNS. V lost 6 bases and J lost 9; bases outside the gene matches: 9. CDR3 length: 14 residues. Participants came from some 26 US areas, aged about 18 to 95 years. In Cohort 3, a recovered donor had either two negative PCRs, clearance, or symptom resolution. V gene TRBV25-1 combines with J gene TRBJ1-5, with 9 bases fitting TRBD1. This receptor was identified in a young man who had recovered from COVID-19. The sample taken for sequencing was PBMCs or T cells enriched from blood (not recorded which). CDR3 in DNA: TGTGCCAGCAGCGGACAGGGGAGTTTCGGGCCCCAGCATTTT. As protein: CASSGQGSFGPQHF.